The rows below give T cell receptor beta chains drawn from one sample of a study of shared clonotypes between healthy human individuals. Repertoires were generated with immunoSEQ multiplex PCR, while TCRdb's copy carries only in-frame clones and drops some. The sample includes a few million clones, approximately 92% of them seen just once. Sequencing used naive CD4+ T cells sorted from blood. These receptor sequences come from a man aged 18-30 years in good health. The CDR3 runs from the conserved cysteine through the conserved F or W. The D gene is left open where the match is weak. Size is omitted from some rows. Given values are once, few, many or a class for expanded clones.

TRBV19	NA	TRBJ2-2	NA	CASSTIGGEYTGELFF	TGTGCCAGTAGTACTATAGGCGGGGAGTACACCGGGGAGCTGTTTTTT
TRBV5-1	NA	TRBJ1-5	NA	CASSLAPQDGNQPQHF	TGCGCCAGCAGCTTGGCCCCCCAGGACGGCAATCAGCCCCAGCATTTT
TRBV2	NA	TRBJ1-1	NA	CASSVGPANTEAFF	TGTGCCAGCAGTGTGGGGCCCGCTAACACTGAAGCTTTCTTT
TRBV2	NA	TRBJ2-2	NA	CASTGTGDTGELFF	TGTGCCAGCACGGGGACGGGCGACACCGGGGAGCTGTTTTTT
TRBV5-1	NA	TRBJ2-2	NA	CASSPVTGPGGGELFF	TGCGCCAGCAGCCCCGTCACAGGGCCTGGAGGCGGGGAGCTGTTTTTT
TRBV6-1	NA	TRBJ2-4	NA	CASSEAEDGGIQYF	TGTGCCAGCAGTGAAGCCGAAGACGGTGGCATTCAGTACTTC
TRBV2	NA	TRBJ2-2	NA	CASKARDVGPGELFF	TGTGCCAGCAAGGCCCGGGACGTCGGTCCGGGGGAGCTGTTTTTT
TRBV11-1	NA	TRBJ2-3	NA	CASSLGHTDTQYF	TGTGCCAGCAGTCTCGGACACACAGATACGCAGTATTTT
TRBV7-8	NA	TRBJ2-7	TRBD2	CASSLNNGLAGNYEQYF	TGTGCCAGCAGCTTAAACAACGGACTAGCGGGGAACTACGAGCAGTACTTC
TRBV6-5	NA	TRBJ2-1	TRBD2	CASGTSGNNEQFF	TGTGCCAGCGGGACTAGCGGGAACAATGAGCAGTTCTTC
TRBV27	few	TRBJ1-6	NA	CATEIGGARGPLHF	TGTGCCACCGAGATTGGGGGGGCGCGAGGACCCCTCCACTTT
TRBV19	NA	TRBJ2-1	NA	CASSISPGRGQFF	TGTGCCAGTAGTATATCTCCCGGGAGAGGGCAGTTCTTC
TRBV2	NA	TRBJ2-3	TRBD2	CASRPGLVDTQYF	TGTGCCAGCAGGCCGGGACTAGTAGATACGCAGTATTTT
TRBV11-2	NA	TRBJ1-6	NA	CASSSRNNSPLHF	TGTGCCAGCAGCTCCAGGAATAATTCACCCCTCCACTTT
TRBV7-2	NA	TRBJ2-1	TRBD1	CASSLGGQGWYNEQFF	TGTGCCAGCAGCTTAGGGGGACAGGGCTGGTACAATGAGCAGTTCTTC
TRBV6-5	NA	TRBJ2-7	NA	CASSYSAGSYEQYF	TGTGCCAGCAGTTACTCGGCCGGGAGCTACGAGCAGTACTTC
TRBV7-3	NA	TRBJ2-5	NA	CASSLRPGETQYF	TGTGCCAGCAGCTTAAGACCAGGAGAGACCCAGTACTTC
TRBV12-5	NA	TRBJ2-1	TRBD2	CASGLAKTSGRYNEQFF	TGTGCTAGTGGTTTGGCCAAGACTAGCGGGAGGTACAATGAGCAGTTCTTC
TRBV10-3	NA	TRBJ1-4	TRBD1	CAIRGGQTTNEKLFF	TGTGCCATCAGGGGGGGACAGACAACTAATGAAAAACTGTTTTTT
TRBV6-5	NA	TRBJ2-7	NA	CASSYSTGAGYEQYF	TGTGCCAGCAGTTACTCCACAGGAGCAGGCTACGAGCAGTACTTC
TRBV5-1	NA	TRBJ2-3	TRBD2	CASSLTAGADTDTQYF	TGCGCCAGCAGCTTGACAGCGGGGGCCGACACAGATACGCAGTATTTT
TRBV7-8	NA	TRBJ1-2	TRBD1	CASSVPKEGQPNYGYTF	TGTGCCAGCAGCGTCCCAAAGGAGGGACAGCCTAACTATGGCTACACCTTC
TRBV7-2	NA	TRBJ2-1	TRBD1	CASSFDRGSNEQFF	TGTGCCAGCAGCTTTGACAGGGGATCCAATGAGCAGTTCTTC
TRBV11-2	NA	TRBJ2-5	NA	CASSLVGTQYF	TGTGCCAGCAGCTTAGTGGGGACCCAGTACTTC
TRBV19	NA	TRBJ2-3	TRBD2	CASSPLAGASTDTQYF	TGTGCCAGTAGTCCTCTAGCGGGAGCTAGCACAGATACGCAGTATTTT
TRBV11-3	NA	TRBJ2-7	TRBD1	CASSPGQGATYEQYF	TGTGCCAGCAGCCCCGGACAGGGTGCTACCTACGAGCAGTACTTC
TRBV19	NA	TRBJ2-2	NA	CASSFSGELFF	TGTGCCAGTTCTTTTTCCGGGGAGCTGTTTTTT
TRBV5-1	NA	TRBJ2-3	NA	CASSLQGPTDTQYF	TGCGCCAGCAGCCTCCAGGGACCCACAGATACGCAGTATTTT
TRBV9	NA	TRBJ2-3	TRBD2	CASSVLAGVSDTQYF	TGTGCCAGCAGCGTACTAGCGGGAGTGTCAGATACGCAGTATTTT
TRBV6-5	NA	TRBJ2-1	TRBD2	CASSYPTSGPNEQFF	TGTGCCAGCAGTTACCCGACTAGCGGCCCTAATGAGCAGTTCTTC
TRBV5-4	NA	TRBJ1-6	NA	CASSMGGINNSPLHF	TGTGCCAGCTCTATGGGGGGCATCAATAATTCACCCCTCCACTTT
TRBV10-1	NA	TRBJ1-3	NA	CASSESPSSGNTIYF	TGCGCCAGCAGTGAGTCGCCGAGCTCTGGAAACACCATATATTTT
TRBV15	NA	TRBJ2-5	TRBD2	CATSRAGGETQYF	TGTGCCACCAGCAGAGCGGGAGGCGAGACCCAGTACTTC
TRBV5-4	once	TRBJ2-3	NA	CASSVPDSSTDTQYF	TGTGCCAGCAGCGTGCCGGATTCTAGCACAGATACGCAGTATTTT
TRBV2	NA	TRBJ2-1	TRBD2	CASSEYSGLAGGIWRNEQFF	TGTGCCAGCAGTGAATATTCGGGACTAGCGGGAGGTATATGGCGCAATGAGCAGTTCTTC
TRBV9	few	TRBJ2-1	TRBD2	CASSAPRMGSGGAGEQFF	TGTGCCAGCAGCGCCCCGAGGATGGGTAGCGGGGGGGCCGGTGAGCAGTTCTTC
TRBV9	NA	TRBJ2-7	NA	CASAQGPSYEQYF	TGTGCCAGCGCCCAAGGTCCCTCCTACGAGCAGTACTTC
TRBV6-6	NA	TRBJ2-2	NA	CASSYSGYTGELFF	TGTGCCAGCAGTTACTCCGGTTACACCGGGGAGCTGTTTTTT
TRBV7-8	NA	TRBJ2-1	NA	CASSAGTGRDSSYNEQFF	TGTGCCAGCAGCGCCGGCACCGGGCGGGACAGCTCCTACAATGAGCAGTTCTTC
TRBV7-2	once	TRBJ2-1	NA	CASSLGTLGEQFF	TGTGCCAGCAGCTTAGGGACTTTAGGTGAGCAGTTCTTC
TRBV14	NA	TRBJ1-6	NA	CASSQVGTANSPLHF	TGTGCCAGCAGCCAAGTCGGGACGGCCAATTCACCCCTCCACTTT
TRBV7-3	few	TRBJ2-3	TRBD2	CASSSGLAGLADTQYF	TGTGCCAGCAGCTCGGGACTAGCGGGGCTGGCAGATACGCAGTATTTT